This T cell receptor beta chain appears in the sequencing data of a study of blood T cell repertoires in COVID-19. Across the study: The United States, Italy and Spain provided the acute and convalescent COVID-19 samples.

This clone was picked up one time. The V end was cut by 3 bases, the J end by 2 bases, with 8 bases between. In germline, CDR1 is MDHEN, CDR2 SYDVKM. The CDR3 has 13 residues. Sequenced by immunoSEQ multiplex PCR; TCRdb stores in-frame clones only, minus some. The sample has around 30,000 clones, approximately 82% seen once. The genes are TRBV28 and TRBJ2-7, with D unresolved. The sample was peripheral blood. The sequence was obtained from a human donor in a cohort sampled during active COVID-19. CDR3 in DNA: TGTGCCAGCAGTTTCAGGTTACCCTACGAGCAGTACTTC. Translation gives CASSFRLPYEQYF.